One sample yielded the 25 T cell receptor beta chains listed below, sequenced in a study of blood T cell repertoires in COVID-19. TCRdb keeps only in-frame clones here, not all; method: immunoSEQ multiplex PCR. The sample contains about 200,000 clones, approximately 83% of which appear only once. The sequenced material came from peripheral blood. These receptors were collected from a man aged 35 to 55 with acute or convalescent COVID-19.

This clone came up a few times. The rearrangement joins TRBV5-8 to TRBJ1-1; no clear D gene. Germline CDR1 is SGHTS and CDR2 is YDEGEE. Trimming left V 0 bases short and J 10 bases short, with 10 bases between. This CDR3 has 12 amino acids. The DNA of the CDR3 is TGTGCCAGCAGCTTGGTGGGAGCGAGAGCTTTCTTT. Its protein is CASSLVGARAFF. Supplemented by reference TRBV5-8 and TRBJ1-1, the full variable domain reads EAGVTQSPTHLIKTRGQQATLRCSPISGHTSVYWYQQALGLGLQFLLWYDEGEERNRGNFPPRFSGRQFPNYSSELNVNALELEDSALYLCASSLVGARAFFGQGTRLTVV.

CDR3 coding DNA: TGTGCCAGCAGCCAAGAGGGGCGGACTGAAGCTTTCTTT. This codes for CASSQEGRTEAFF. The rearrangement joins TRBV3-1 (or the pseudogene TRBV3-2) to TRBJ1-1, with D possibly TRBD1 on 5 matching bases. Germline lookup yields CDR1 LGHDT and CDR2 YNNKEL (reference sequence). This CDR3 has 13 residues. Trimming took off 0 bases at V and 5 bases at J, with 7 bases between the two ends.

CDR3 sequence: CATSIPNGGNNEQFF. The CDR3 nucleotides read TGTGCCACCAGCATACCCAATGGCGGAAACAATGAGCAGTTCTTC. V gene TRBV15 combines with J gene TRBJ2-1, with no clear D. Looked up from germline, CDR1 is LNHNV and CDR2 is YYDKDF (reference sequence). The CDR3 has 15 residues. V lost 4 bases, J lost 5 bases, and 15 bases lay in between. The variable domain in full, completed from reference TRBV15 and TRBJ2-1, reads DAMVIQNPRYQVTQFGKPVTLSCSQTLNHNVMYWYQQKSSQAPKLLFHYYDKDFNNEADTPDNFQSRRPNTSFCFLDIRSPGLGDTAMYLCATSIPNGGNNEQFFGPGTRLTVL.

This rearrangement joins TRBV3-1 (or the pseudogene TRBV3-2) to TRBJ2-3; 12 nucleotides line up with TRBD2. Germline loops: CDR1 LGHDT, CDR2 YNNKEL (reference sequence). The CDR3 totals 16 residues. The ends lost 2 bases at V and 3 bases at J; junction bases unmatched: 3. The CDR3 DNA is TGTGCCAGCAGCCAATTCCTAGCGGGAGGGACAGATACGCAGTATTTT. This encodes CASSQFLAGGTDTQYF.

The chain has TRBV7-3 and TRBJ1-1, with 8 positions matching TRBD1. The germline V gene has CDR1 SGHTA and CDR2 FQGTGA. The CDR3 has 13 amino acids. Trimming at V came to 5 bases and at J to 4 bases, leaving 3 bases not matched to a gene. CDR3 sequence: CASSATGGTEAFF. In DNA form, the CDR3 reads TGTGCCAGCAGCGCCACAGGGGGCACTGAAGCTTTCTTT.

This chain joins TRBV4-2 and TRBJ2-1; 8 bases are a match to TRBD2. The CDR3 sequence is 16 residues long. The trim removed 1 base at V and 5 bases at J, leaving 7 bases unmatched. From germline, CDR1 is LGHNA and CDR2 YNFKEQ. The CDR3, as DNA: TGTGCCAGCAGCCAAGTAGGACTAGCTCAAAACAATGAGCAGTTCTTC. It codes for CASSQVGLAQNNEQFF.

J is TRBJ2-1 and V is TRBV15; 9 bases align to TRBD2. V shed 4 bases, J shed 8 bases, and the junction held 12 bases outside the gene matches. This CDR3 is 16 amino acids long. Germline-derived CDR1 and CDR2 are LNHNV and YYDKDF (reference sequence). The CDR3: CATSTKSSGSIHEQFF. CDR3 DNA: TGTGCCACCAGCACTAAGAGTAGCGGGAGCATCCATGAGCAGTTCTTC. Filled out from reference TRBV15 and TRBJ2-1, the complete variable domain reads DAMVIQNPRYQVTQFGKPVTLSCSQTLNHNVMYWYQQKSSQAPKLLFHYYDKDFNNEADTPDNFQSRRPNTSFCFLDIRSPGLGDTAMYLCATSTKSSGSIHEQFFGPGTRLTVL.

The chain employs TRBV19 and TRBJ1-1, with a weak D call TRBD1 (6 bases). Trimming cost V 5 bases and J 1 base, with 11 bases left between them. The CDR3 is 14 residues long. CDR1 and CDR2 from the germline V gene are LNHDA and SQIVND (reference sequence). In DNA, the CDR3 is TGTGCCAGTAGTCTGGGACATCAGAACACTGAAGCTTTCTTT. It yields the protein CASSLGHQNTEAFF.

This clone was picked up one time. CDR3 DNA sequence: TGCAGCGTTGAGGGACACTCGAACACTGAAGCTTTCTTT. Translated: CSVEGHSNTEAFF. This rearrangement joins TRBV29-1 to TRBJ1-1; TRBD1 is a possible D gene (6 bases). V was cut by 3 bases and J by 1 base, with 9 bases left in between. The germline V gene has CDR1 SQVTM and CDR2 ANQGSEA. The CDR3 is made up of 13 amino acids.

In its sample, this clone was seen many times. The chain links TRBV7-2 to TRBJ1-4; 8 nucleotides align to TRBD1. The CDR3 extends over 15 amino acids. Germline values: CDR1 SGHTA, CDR2 FQGNSA. The junction had 10 bases not matched to a gene; V was cut back by 5 bases and J by 8 bases. The CDR3 coding sequence is TGTGCCAGCAGCCTCCTGACAGGGGTTGGGGAAAAACTGTTTTTT. Residues: CASSLLTGVGEKLFF. The full variable domain, completed using reference TRBV7-2 and TRBJ1-4, is GAGVSQSPSNKVTEKGKDVELRCDPISGHTALYWYRQSLGQGLEFLIYFQGNSAPDKSGLPSDRFSAERTGGSVSTLTIQRTQQEDSAVYLCASSLLTGVGEKLFFGSGTQLSVL.

The chain links TRBV4-1 to TRBJ1-2; tentative D call: TRBD1 (5 bases). Germline V gives CDR1 MGHRA, CDR2 YSYEKL. This CDR3 has 17 amino acids. Deletions cut 5 bases from V and 7 bases from J, with 26 bases between. The CDR3 loop reads CASSTKRNDSRSFGYTF. The CDR3 nucleotides are TGCGCCAGCAGCACCAAGCGAAACGACAGTCGTAGCTTTGGCTACACCTTC.

The V call is TRBV5-1, the J call TRBJ2-7; a weak D match, TRBD1 (5 bases). V was shortened by 0 bases and J by 5 bases, with 12 bases between the two germline ends. This CDR3 has 14 residues. Germline CDR1 reads SGHRS; CDR2 reads YFSETQ. CDR3 amino acids: CASSLALDTNEQYF. The CDR3 DNA reads as TGCGCCAGCAGCTTGGCCCTGGACACCAACGAGCAGTACTTC.

The chain links TRBV12-3 or TRBV12-4 to TRBJ1-5, with D tentatively TRBD1 (5 bases). Trimming took 6 bases from V and 5 from J, leaving 8 bases between them. CDR3 length equals 12 residues. CDR3 protein: CASSWGDQPQHF. CDR3 in DNA: TGTGCCAGCAGCTGGGGGGATCAGCCCCAGCATTTT.

The chain recombines TRBV14 with TRBJ1-1; D is possibly TRBD1 (5 bases). CDR1 is SGHDN, CDR2 FVKESK, per germline. The CDR3 loop spans 14 amino acids. With 2 bases removed from V and 1 base from J, the gap between germline ends came to 8 bases. CDR3 in DNA: TGTGCCAGCAGCCAACTTGACAGGAACACTGAAGCTTTCTTT. Residues: CASSQLDRNTEAFF.

The table lists this clone with a few counts. The chain has TRBV6-6 and TRBJ2-7; no definite D call. Trimming took 4 bases from V and 3 from J, leaving 7 bases between them. CDR3 length: 12 residues. The germline V gene encodes CDR1 MNHNY and CDR2 SVGAGI (reference sequence). The CDR3 DNA follows: TGTGCCAGCAGTTTTTCAGACTACGAGCAGTACTTC. It specifies CASSFSDYEQYF.

CDR3 in amino acids: CASSQVPSATNEKLFF. As DNA, the CDR3 is TGTGCCAGCAGCCAAGTCCCGTCGGCAACTAATGAAAAACTGTTTTTT. V is TRBV4-2 and J is TRBJ1-4; D remains unclear. From germline, CDR1 is LGHNA and CDR2 YNFKEQ. The CDR3 totals 16 residues. The germline V and J ends were trimmed by 1 base and 0 bases, with 9 bases remaining between them.

The chain couples TRBV30 to TRBJ1-1; 9 bases map to TRBD1. This CDR3 contains 14 residues. J was trimmed by 3 bases and V by 4 bases; bases with no gene match: 6. Germline CDR1 and CDR2: GTSNPN and SVGIG (reference sequence). The CDR3 DNA reads as TGTGCCTGGATTCGGGACAGGGTTGACACTGAAGCTTTCTTT. It is translated as CAWIRDRVDTEAFF.

To note about this clone: This specimen includes other DNA sequences encoding the same CDR3. The rearrangement joins TRBV6-4 to TRBJ2-3, with D possibly being TRBD2 (5 bases). This CDR3 contains 14 residues. The germline CDR1 and CDR2 sequences are MRHNA and SNTAGT. Trimming took 6 bases from V and 1 from J, leaving 11 bases between them. CDR3 nucleotide sequence: TGTGCCAGCAGCCCGGACTCAGGCACAGATACGCAGTATTTT. It yields the protein CASSPDSGTDTQYF.

This sequence joins TRBV10-3 and TRBJ1-1; D gene uncertain. CDR1 is ENHRY, CDR2 SYGVKD, per germline. V was clipped by 0 bases and J by 1 base, with 6 bases between them. CDR3 size: 14 residues. Written as DNA, the CDR3 is TGTGCCATCAGTGAGTCATCCCAGAACACTGAAGCTTTCTTT. It is translated as CAISESSQNTEAFF.

V and J are TRBV19 and TRBJ1-5, with 8 bases identical to TRBD1. J was trimmed by 0 bases and V by 5 bases; bases with no gene match: 9. The CDR3 covers 17 residues. The germline V gene encodes CDR1 LNHDA and CDR2 SQIVND (reference sequence). The CDR3 coding sequence is TGTGCCAGTAGTTGGACAGGGTTTGTCGATAGCAATCAGCCCCAGCATTTT. This codes for CASSWTGFVDSNQPQHF. The full variable domain, its missing parts supplied by reference TRBV19 and TRBJ1-5, is DGGITQSPKYLFRKEGQNVTLSCEQNLNHDAMYWYRQDPGQGLRLIYYSQIVNDFQKGDIAEGYSVSREKKESFPLTVTSAQKNPTAFYLCASSWTGFVDSNQPQHFGDGTRLSIL.

This chain connects TRBV10-3 to TRBJ2-1, with 8 bases matching TRBD2. The V gene end was trimmed by 2 bases and the J gene end by 8 bases; junction bases not matched to a gene: 14. The CDR3 runs 17 residues. Germline values: CDR1 ENHRY, CDR2 SYGVKD. In nucleotides, the CDR3 is TGTGCCATCAGTGAGCGTCCAGCGGGAGTGTCTTTGGATGAGCAGTTCTTC. This gives the protein CAISERPAGVSLDEQFF.

The CDR3 spells CASSQGLNTEAFF. In nucleotides, the CDR3 is TGCGCCAGCAGTCAGGGATTGAACACTGAAGCTTTCTTT. The chain is built from TRBV10-1 and TRBJ1-1; the D gene is possibly TRBD1 (5 bases). Germline lookup yields CDR1 WNHNN and CDR2 SYGVQD (reference sequence). CDR3 length: 13 residues. The V end lost 5 bases, the J end lost 0 bases, and 7 bases lay between the germline ends.

The chain is built from TRBV6-4 and TRBJ1-2, with D unclear. V was cut by 0 bases and J by 7 bases, with 12 bases left in between. Per germline, CDR1 MRHNA and CDR2 SNTAGT. The CDR3 sequence is 14 residues long. The CDR3 is CASSDSGGFSGYTF. The DNA of the CDR3 is TGTGCCAGCAGTGACTCCGGCGGTTTTAGTGGCTACACCTTC.

The rearrangement uses TRBV7-9 and TRBJ1-5; 7 nucleotides align to TRBD1. V lost 7 bases, J lost 0 bases, and 3 bases stayed unmatched. Germline V gene sequence: CDR1 SEHNR, CDR2 FQNEAQ (reference sequence). The CDR3 runs 14 residues. Here the CDR3 reads CASTAGGSNQPQHF. In DNA form, the CDR3 reads TGTGCCAGCACCGCAGGGGGTAGCAATCAGCCCCAGCATTTT.

The rearrangement joins TRBV27 to TRBJ1-1; D not resolved. Germline CDR1 and CDR2: MNHEY and SMNVEV (reference sequence). Trimming took off 3 bases at V and 2 bases at J, with 10 bases between the two ends. The length of the CDR3 is 14 residues. CDR3 in DNA: TGTGCCAGCAGTTTTTTGGGGAGAAACACTGAAGCTTTCTTT. Translating it yields CASSFLGRNTEAFF.